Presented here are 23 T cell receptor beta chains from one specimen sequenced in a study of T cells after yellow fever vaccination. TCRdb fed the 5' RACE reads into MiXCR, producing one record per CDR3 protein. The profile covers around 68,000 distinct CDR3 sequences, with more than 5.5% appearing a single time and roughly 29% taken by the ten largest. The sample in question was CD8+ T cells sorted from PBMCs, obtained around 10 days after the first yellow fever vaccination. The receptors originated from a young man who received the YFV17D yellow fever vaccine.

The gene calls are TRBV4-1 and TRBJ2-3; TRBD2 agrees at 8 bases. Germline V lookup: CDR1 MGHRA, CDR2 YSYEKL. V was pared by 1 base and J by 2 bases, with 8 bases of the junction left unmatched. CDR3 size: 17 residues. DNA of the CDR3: TGCGCCAGCAGCCAAGCCGAAGAGCGGGGGACCACAGATACGCAGTATTTT. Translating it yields CASSQAEERGTTDTQYF.

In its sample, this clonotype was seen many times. CDR3 sequence: CSAAGGTGVYEQYV. CDR3 nucleotide sequence: TGCAGTGCCGCCGGAGGGACAGGAGTTTACGAGCAGTACGTC. J is TRBJ2-7 and V is TRBV20-1; 8 bases fit TRBD1. In germline, CDR1 is DFQATT, CDR2 SNEGSKA (reference sequence). The V segment lost 6 bases and the J segment 4 bases; nucleotides outside the gene matches: 11. This CDR3 contains 14 residues.

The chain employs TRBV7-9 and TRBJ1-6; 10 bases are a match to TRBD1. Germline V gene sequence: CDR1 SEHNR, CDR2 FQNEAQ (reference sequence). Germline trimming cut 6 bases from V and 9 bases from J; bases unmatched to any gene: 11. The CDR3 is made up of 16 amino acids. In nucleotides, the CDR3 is TGTGCCAGCAGATCCCTGGTCGGGACAGGGGTTTCACCCCTCCACTTT. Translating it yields CASRSLVGTGVSPLHF.

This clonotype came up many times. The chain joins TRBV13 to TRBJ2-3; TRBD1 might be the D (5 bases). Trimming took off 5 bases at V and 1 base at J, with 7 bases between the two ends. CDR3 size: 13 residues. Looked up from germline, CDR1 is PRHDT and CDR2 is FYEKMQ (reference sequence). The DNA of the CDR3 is TGTGCCAGCAGCCGCAGGGGCACAGATACGCAGTATTTT. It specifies CASSRRGTDTQYF.

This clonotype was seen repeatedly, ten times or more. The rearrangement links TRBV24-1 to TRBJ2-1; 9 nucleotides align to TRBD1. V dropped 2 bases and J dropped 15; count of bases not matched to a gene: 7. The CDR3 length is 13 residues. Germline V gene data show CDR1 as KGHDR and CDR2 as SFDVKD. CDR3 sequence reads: CATSDSGTGRLFF. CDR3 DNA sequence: TGTGCCACCAGTGATTCGGGGACAGGGCGATTGTTCTTC.

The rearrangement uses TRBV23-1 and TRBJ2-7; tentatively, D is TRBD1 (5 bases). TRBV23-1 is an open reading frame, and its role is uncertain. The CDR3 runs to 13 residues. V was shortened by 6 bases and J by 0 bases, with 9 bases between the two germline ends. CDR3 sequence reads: CASSGHRSYEQYV. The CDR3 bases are TGCGCCAGCAGCGGACACCGCTCCTACGAGCAGTACGTC.

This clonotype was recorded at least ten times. As DNA, the CDR3 is TGTGCCAGCGGACCTCTGGGCAGGGTCAATGAGCAGTTCTTC. Protein sequence: CASGPLGRVNEQFF. This chain uses TRBV27 with TRBJ2-1, with a weak D call TRBD1 (5 bases). Germline CDR1 and CDR2: MNHEY and SMNVEV (reference sequence). V lost 8 bases to trimming and J lost 6 bases, with 17 bases between them. The CDR3 spans 14 residues.

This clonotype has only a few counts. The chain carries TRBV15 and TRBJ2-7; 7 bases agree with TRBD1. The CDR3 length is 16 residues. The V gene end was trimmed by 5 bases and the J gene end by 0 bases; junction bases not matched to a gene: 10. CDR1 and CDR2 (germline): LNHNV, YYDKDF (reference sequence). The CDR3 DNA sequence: TGTGCCACCAGCGCATCCATGGGACAGAGCTCCTACGAGCAGTACTTC. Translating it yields CATSASMGQSSYEQYF.

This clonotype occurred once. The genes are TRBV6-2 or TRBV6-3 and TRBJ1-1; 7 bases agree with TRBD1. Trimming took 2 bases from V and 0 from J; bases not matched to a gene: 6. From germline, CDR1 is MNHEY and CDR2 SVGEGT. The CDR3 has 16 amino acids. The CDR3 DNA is TGTGCCAGCAGTTACGCGGTGACAGGGCTGAACACTGAAGCTTTCTTT. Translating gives CASSYAVTGLNTEAFF.

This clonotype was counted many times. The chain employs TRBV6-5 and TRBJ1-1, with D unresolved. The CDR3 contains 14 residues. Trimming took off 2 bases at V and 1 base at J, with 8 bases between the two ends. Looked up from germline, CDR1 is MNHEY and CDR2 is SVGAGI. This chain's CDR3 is CASSYTRRNTEAFF. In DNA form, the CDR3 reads TGTGCCAGCAGTTACACGAGACGGAACACTGAAGCTTTCTTT.

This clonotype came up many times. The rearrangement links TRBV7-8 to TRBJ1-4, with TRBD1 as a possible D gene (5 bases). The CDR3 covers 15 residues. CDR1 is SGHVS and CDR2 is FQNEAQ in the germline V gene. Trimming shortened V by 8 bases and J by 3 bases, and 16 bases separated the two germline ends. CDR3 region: CASLQEGSSNEKLFF. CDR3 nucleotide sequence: TGTGCCAGCCTACAAGAGGGGTCTTCTAATGAAAAACTGTTTTTT.

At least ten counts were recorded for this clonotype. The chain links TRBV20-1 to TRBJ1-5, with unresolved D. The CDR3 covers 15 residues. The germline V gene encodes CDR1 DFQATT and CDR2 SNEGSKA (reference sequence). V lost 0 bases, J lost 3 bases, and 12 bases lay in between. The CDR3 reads CSARDIVRDNQPQHF. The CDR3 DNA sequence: TGCAGTGCTAGAGATATAGTCCGGGACAATCAGCCCCAGCATTTT.

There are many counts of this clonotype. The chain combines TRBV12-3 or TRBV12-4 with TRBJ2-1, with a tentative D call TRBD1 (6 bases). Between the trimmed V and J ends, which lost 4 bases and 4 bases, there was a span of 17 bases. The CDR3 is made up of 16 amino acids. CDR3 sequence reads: CASSSPDSEEYNEQFF. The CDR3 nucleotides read TGTGCCAGCAGTTCCCCGGACAGCGAGGAGTACAATGAGCAGTTCTTC.

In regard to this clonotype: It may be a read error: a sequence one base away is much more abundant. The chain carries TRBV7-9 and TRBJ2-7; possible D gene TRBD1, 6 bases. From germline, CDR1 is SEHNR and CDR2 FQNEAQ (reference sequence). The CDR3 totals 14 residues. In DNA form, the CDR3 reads TGTTCCAGCAGCTTAGCACAGGGATCCAACGAGCAGTACTTC. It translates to CSSSLAQGSNEQYF.

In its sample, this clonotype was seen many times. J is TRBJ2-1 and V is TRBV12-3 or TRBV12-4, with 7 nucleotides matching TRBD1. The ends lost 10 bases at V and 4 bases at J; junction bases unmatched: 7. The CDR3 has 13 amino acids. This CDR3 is CATRGTEYNEQFF. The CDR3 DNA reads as TGTGCCACGAGAGGGACAGAGTACAATGAGCAGTTCTTC.

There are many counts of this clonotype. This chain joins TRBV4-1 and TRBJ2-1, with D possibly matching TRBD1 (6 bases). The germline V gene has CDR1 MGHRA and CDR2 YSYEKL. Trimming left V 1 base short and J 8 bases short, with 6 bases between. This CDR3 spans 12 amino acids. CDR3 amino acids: CASSQAGDEQFF. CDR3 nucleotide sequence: TGCGCCAGCAGCCAAGCAGGGGATGAGCAGTTCTTC.

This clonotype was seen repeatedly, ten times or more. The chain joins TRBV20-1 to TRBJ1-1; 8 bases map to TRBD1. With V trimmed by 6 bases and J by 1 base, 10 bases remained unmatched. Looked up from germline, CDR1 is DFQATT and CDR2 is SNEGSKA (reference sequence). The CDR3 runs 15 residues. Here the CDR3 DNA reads TGCAGTGCAGGAGGGGACAGGCACGGGAACACTGAAGCTTTCTTT. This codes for CSAGGDRHGNTEAFF.

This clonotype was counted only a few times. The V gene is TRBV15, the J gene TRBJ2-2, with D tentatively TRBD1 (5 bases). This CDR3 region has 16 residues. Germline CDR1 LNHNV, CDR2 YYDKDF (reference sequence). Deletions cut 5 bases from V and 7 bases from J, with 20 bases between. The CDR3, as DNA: TGTGCCACCAGCGCAAGAATTGATAGGGGTATCGGGGAGCTGTTTTTT. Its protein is CATSARIDRGIGELFF.

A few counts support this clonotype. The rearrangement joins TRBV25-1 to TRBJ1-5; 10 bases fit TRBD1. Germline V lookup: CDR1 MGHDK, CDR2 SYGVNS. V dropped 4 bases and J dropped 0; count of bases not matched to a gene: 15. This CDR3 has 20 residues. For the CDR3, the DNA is TGTGCCAGCAGTGCCTGGGGGACAGGGGTCCCCTCTTATAGCAATCAGCCCCAGCATTTT. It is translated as CASSAWGTGVPSYSNQPQHF.

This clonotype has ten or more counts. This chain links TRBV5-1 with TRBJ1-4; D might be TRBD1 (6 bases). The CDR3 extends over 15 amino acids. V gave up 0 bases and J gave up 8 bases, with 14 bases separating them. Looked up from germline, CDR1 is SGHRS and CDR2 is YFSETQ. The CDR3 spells CASSLANRDGEKLFF. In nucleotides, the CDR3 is TGCGCCAGCAGCTTGGCGAACAGGGATGGCGAAAAACTGTTTTTT.

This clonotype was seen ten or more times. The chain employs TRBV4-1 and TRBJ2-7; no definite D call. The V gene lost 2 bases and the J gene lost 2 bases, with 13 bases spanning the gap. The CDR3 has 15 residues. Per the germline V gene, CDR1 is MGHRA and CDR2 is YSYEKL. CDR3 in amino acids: CASSQIDGTTYEQYF. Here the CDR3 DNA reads TGCGCCAGCAGCCAAATCGACGGAACTACCTACGAGCAGTACTTC.

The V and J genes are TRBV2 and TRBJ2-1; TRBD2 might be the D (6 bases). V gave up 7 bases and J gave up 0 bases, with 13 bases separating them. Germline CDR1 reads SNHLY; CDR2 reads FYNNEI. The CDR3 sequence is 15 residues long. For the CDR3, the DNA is TGTGCCAGCACGGCCGACGGGAGCTCCTACAATGAGCAGTTCTTC. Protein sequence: CASTADGSSYNEQFF.

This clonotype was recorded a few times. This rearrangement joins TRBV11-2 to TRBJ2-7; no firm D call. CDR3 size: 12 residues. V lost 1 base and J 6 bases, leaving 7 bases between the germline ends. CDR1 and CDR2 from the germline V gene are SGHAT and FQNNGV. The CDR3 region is CASSLASAEQYF. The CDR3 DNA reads TGTGCCAGCAGCTTAGCATCTGCCGAGCAGTACTTC. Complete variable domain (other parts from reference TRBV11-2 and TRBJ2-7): EAGVAQSPRYKIIEKRQSVAFWCNPISGHATLYWYQQILGQGPKLLIQFQNNGVVDDSQLPKDRFSAERLKGVDSTLKIQPAKLEDSAVYLCASSLASAEQYFGPGTRLTVT.